The rows below give T cell receptor beta chains drawn from one sample of a study of spatial heterogeneity in lung cancer. Each CDR3 protein is one row after TCRdb ran MiXCR on the 5' RACE reads. The table shows 95,000 to 130,000 distinct CDR3 sequences, with 9.5% to 15% occurring only once. The input for sequencing was PBMCs, taken at follow-up. These receptor sequences come from a male donor with early-stage non-small cell lung cancer. The CDR3 runs from the conserved cysteine through the conserved F or W. Fields, in order: D gene, clone size, J gene, V gene, CDR3 DNA, CDR3 protein. A D gene is named only where the DNA matches it firmly. Size tells how often a clone was seen (once, few, many) or the class of an expanded clone, and some rows leave it out.

d_gene: TRBD1; abundance: many; j_gene: TRBJ1-3; v_gene: TRBV18; CDR3nt: TGTGCCAGCTCACCAGGGGGACAGGGGACTGGAAACACCATATATTTT; CDR3aa: CASSPGGQGTGNTIYF
d_gene: NA; abundance: medium-sized; j_gene: TRBJ2-3; v_gene: TRBV6-2/TRBV6-3; CDR3nt: TGTGCCAGCAGCCCAGGAGGGGGTGAGACAGATACGCAGTATTTT; CDR3aa: CASSPGGGETDTQYF
d_gene: TRBD2; abundance: NA; j_gene: TRBJ2-2; v_gene: TRBV20-1; CDR3nt: TGCAGTGCTAGACCCCTAGCGGGACCGAACACCGGGGAGCTGTTTTTT; CDR3aa: CSARPLAGPNTGELFF
d_gene: NA; abundance: NA; j_gene: TRBJ1-3; v_gene: TRBV7-9; CDR3nt: TGTGCCAGCAGCCCATGGGCAACTGGAAACACCATATATTTT; CDR3aa: CASSPWATGNTIYF
d_gene: TRBD1; abundance: NA; j_gene: TRBJ2-5; v_gene: TRBV5-4; CDR3nt: TGTGCCAGCAGCTGGGACAGCGAGACCCAGTACTTC; CDR3aa: CASSWDSETQYF
d_gene: NA; abundance: many; j_gene: TRBJ1-5; v_gene: TRBV6-2/TRBV6-3; CDR3nt: TGTGCCAGCAGTTACTCGGGGCAGGGGAATCAGCCCCAGCATTTT; CDR3aa: CASSYSGQGNQPQHF
d_gene: NA; abundance: NA; j_gene: TRBJ2-5; v_gene: TRBV6-5; CDR3nt: TGTGCCAGCAGTGGCTCAGGGACGGAGACCCAGTACTTC; CDR3aa: CASSGSGTETQYF
d_gene: NA; abundance: many; j_gene: TRBJ1-3; v_gene: TRBV27; CDR3nt: TGTGCCAGCAGTTTGGGACCAGGAGGCTCTGGAAACACCATATATTTT; CDR3aa: CASSLGPGGSGNTIYF
d_gene: TRBD2; abundance: many; j_gene: TRBJ2-7; v_gene: TRBV29-1; CDR3nt: TGCAGCGTTAACAGCGGGGCCTACGAGCAGTACTTC; CDR3aa: CSVNSGAYEQYF
d_gene: NA; abundance: NA; j_gene: TRBJ1-4; v_gene: TRBV6-5; CDR3nt: TGTGCCAGCAGTTCGACAGCAACTAATGAAAAACTGTTTTTT; CDR3aa: CASSSTATNEKLFF
d_gene: NA; abundance: NA; j_gene: TRBJ1-5; v_gene: TRBV9; CDR3nt: TGTGCCAGCAGAGGAGGATGGTGCAATCAGCCCCAGCATTTT; CDR3aa: CASRGGWCNQPQHF
d_gene: TRBD1; abundance: few; j_gene: TRBJ1-6; v_gene: TRBV6-5; CDR3nt: TGTGCCAGCAGTTACGACGCGCAGGGGGCAATAAATTCACCCCTCCACTTT; CDR3aa: CASSYDAQGAINSPLHF
d_gene: NA; abundance: NA; j_gene: TRBJ2-7; v_gene: TRBV11-2; CDR3nt: TGTGCCAGCAGCTTAGACAGGACACCCTCTTACGAGCAGTACTTC; CDR3aa: CASSLDRTPSYEQYF
d_gene: TRBD1; abundance: many; j_gene: TRBJ1-6; v_gene: TRBV28; CDR3nt: TGTGCCAGCAGTTTAAACAGGGGATACTATCCACCCCTCCACTTT; CDR3aa: CASSLNRGYYPPLHF
d_gene: NA; abundance: NA; j_gene: TRBJ1-2; v_gene: TRBV20-1; CDR3nt: TGCAGTGCTAGAGTCGCCCGGGAGGCCTATGGCTACACCTTC; CDR3aa: CSARVAREAYGYTF
d_gene: TRBD1; abundance: NA; j_gene: TRBJ1-5; v_gene: TRBV24-1; CDR3nt: TGTGCCACCAGTGACCCCCGGACAGGGGAGGCGCAGCCCCAGCATTTT; CDR3aa: CATSDPRTGEAQPQHF
d_gene: NA; abundance: few; j_gene: TRBJ1-2; v_gene: TRBV12-3/TRBV12-4; CDR3nt: TGTGCCAGCAGTTTACCCAGGCACTATGGCTACACCTTC; CDR3aa: CASSLPRHYGYTF
d_gene: TRBD2; abundance: few; j_gene: TRBJ2-1; v_gene: TRBV5-6; CDR3nt: TGTGCCAGCAGCCCCCTCCTCACTAGCGGGGCCTACAATGAGCAGTTCTTC; CDR3aa: CASSPLLTSGAYNEQFF
d_gene: NA; abundance: many; j_gene: TRBJ1-2; v_gene: TRBV18; CDR3nt: TGTGCCAGCTCACCACCGGACAACTATGGCTACACCTTC; CDR3aa: CASSPPDNYGYTF
d_gene: NA; abundance: NA; j_gene: TRBJ1-3; v_gene: TRBV18; CDR3nt: TGTGCCAGCTCACCCGAAGGACGGATGGGAAACACCATATATTTT; CDR3aa: CASSPEGRMGNTIYF
d_gene: NA; abundance: NA; j_gene: TRBJ1-2; v_gene: TRBV5-5; CDR3nt: TGTGCCAGCAGCTTTTCAAACTATGGCTACACCTTC; CDR3aa: CASSFSNYGYTF
d_gene: NA; abundance: NA; j_gene: TRBJ2-1; v_gene: TRBV2; CDR3nt: TGTGCCAGCAGCCGGGAGCACTACAATGAGCAGTTCTTC; CDR3aa: CASSREHYNEQFF
d_gene: NA; abundance: few; j_gene: TRBJ1-2; v_gene: TRBV4-3; CDR3nt: TGCGCCAGCAGCCAAGGTCTTACTAACTATGGCTACACCTTC; CDR3aa: CASSQGLTNYGYTF
d_gene: NA; abundance: NA; j_gene: TRBJ2-7; v_gene: TRBV27; CDR3nt: TGTGCCAGCAGGCCTCAAGACTTCCCATCCTACGAGCAGTACTTC; CDR3aa: CASRPQDFPSYEQYF
d_gene: NA; abundance: NA; j_gene: TRBJ1-2; v_gene: TRBV4-3; CDR3nt: TGCGCCAGCAGCCCAGGAGGCAGGAGTAGGAAGAGTGGCTACACCTTC; CDR3aa: CASSPGGRSRKSGYTF
d_gene: TRBD2; abundance: NA; j_gene: TRBJ2-2; v_gene: TRBV5-1; CDR3nt: TGCGCCAGCAGCTCCAGGACTAGCGGGGGTCCCCTGAACACCGGGGAGCTGTTTTTT; CDR3aa: CASSSRTSGGPLNTGELFF
d_gene: NA; abundance: NA; j_gene: TRBJ2-7; v_gene: TRBV7-9; CDR3nt: TGTGCCAGCAGTTTCTACCCTCCCCAGGACAGCGGCGAGCAGTACTTC; CDR3aa: CASSFYPPQDSGEQYF
d_gene: TRBD2; abundance: NA; j_gene: TRBJ2-7; v_gene: TRBV19; CDR3nt: TGTGCCAGTACCCGGGGGGGGGACGGCGAGCAGTACTTC; CDR3aa: CASTRGGDGEQYF
d_gene: TRBD2; abundance: NA; j_gene: TRBJ2-5; v_gene: TRBV4-2; CDR3nt: TGTGCCAGCAGCCAAGAAGGACTAGCGGGGGGTTACCAAGAGACCCAGTACTTC; CDR3aa: CASSQEGLAGGYQETQYF
d_gene: TRBD1; abundance: NA; j_gene: TRBJ2-7; v_gene: TRBV5-5; CDR3nt: TGTGCCAGCAGCTTGGAGGCCGGACAGGGTAGCACCTACGAGCAGTACTTC; CDR3aa: CASSLEAGQGSTYEQYF
d_gene: NA; abundance: NA; j_gene: TRBJ2-1; v_gene: TRBV20-1; CDR3nt: TGCAGTGCTAGGGCTAGCTCCGGCTACAATGAGCAGTTCTTC; CDR3aa: CSARASSGYNEQFF
d_gene: NA; abundance: once; j_gene: TRBJ2-1; v_gene: TRBV11-1; CDR3nt: TGTGCCAGCAGCTTTTCCCGACAGTATGAGCAGTTCTTC; CDR3aa: CASSFSRQYEQFF
d_gene: NA; abundance: few; j_gene: TRBJ1-5; v_gene: TRBV7-9; CDR3nt: TGTGCCAGCAGCTTATCGATAGGAGGTCAGCCCCAGCATTTT; CDR3aa: CASSLSIGGQPQHF
d_gene: TRBD1; abundance: NA; j_gene: TRBJ1-6; v_gene: TRBV6-1; CDR3nt: TGTGCCAGCCTCCGGGACAGGGGACTAGGATCACCCCTCCACTTT; CDR3aa: CASLRDRGLGSPLHF
d_gene: NA; abundance: few; j_gene: TRBJ1-1; v_gene: TRBV5-1; CDR3nt: TGCGCCAGCAGCTTGCTATTGAGGACTCGACTGAACACTGAAGCTTTCTTT; CDR3aa: CASSLLLRTRLNTEAFF
d_gene: TRBD2; abundance: NA; j_gene: TRBJ2-5; v_gene: TRBV3-1; CDR3nt: TGTGCCAGCAGCCAAGATCAGGGACTAGCCGTTGACTTC; CDR3aa: CASSQDQGLAVDF
d_gene: TRBD1; abundance: NA; j_gene: TRBJ1-4; v_gene: TRBV7-9; CDR3nt: TGTGCCAGCAGCTCCCGACAGGGAACAAGTGAAAAACTGTTTTTT; CDR3aa: CASSSRQGTSEKLFF
d_gene: TRBD1; abundance: many; j_gene: TRBJ2-1; v_gene: TRBV10-1; CDR3nt: TGCGCCAGCAGTGAGCGTCCGGGACAGGGTCTGTTCTTC; CDR3aa: CASSERPGQGLFF
d_gene: TRBD2; abundance: NA; j_gene: TRBJ2-3; v_gene: TRBV2; CDR3nt: TGTGCCTGTGGCGGGGGGATAGCAGATACGCAGTATTTT; CDR3aa: CACGGGIADTQYF
d_gene: NA; abundance: few; j_gene: TRBJ2-5; v_gene: TRBV18; CDR3nt: TGTGCCAGCTCACAACAGTCGAAAGGAAACCAAGAGACCCAGTACTTC; CDR3aa: CASSQQSKGNQETQYF
d_gene: NA; abundance: few; j_gene: TRBJ2-7; v_gene: TRBV24-1; CDR3nt: TGTGCCACCCCACCCCTTCGTGAGATGGAGTACGAGCAGTACTTC; CDR3aa: CATPPLREMEYEQYF
d_gene: TRBD1; abundance: NA; j_gene: TRBJ1-5; v_gene: TRBV6-6; CDR3nt: TGTGCCAGCAGGACAGGGGACAGGGGAATGCCCCAGCATTTT; CDR3aa: CASRTGDRGMPQHF
d_gene: TRBD1; abundance: many; j_gene: TRBJ1-2; v_gene: TRBV4-1; CDR3nt: TGCGCCAGCAGCCAAGATTTCGGGATAGGGGGCGCGGACGGCTACACCTTC; CDR3aa: CASSQDFGIGGADGYTF
d_gene: NA; abundance: many; j_gene: TRBJ2-7; v_gene: TRBV5-1; CDR3nt: TGCGCCAGCAGCTTTGGGGGGAGCTCCTACGAGCAGTACTTC; CDR3aa: CASSFGGSSYEQYF
d_gene: TRBD1; abundance: NA; j_gene: TRBJ1-4; v_gene: TRBV5-8; CDR3nt: TGTGCCAGCAGCTCTGGACAGGAACAAAGAGCGGAAAAACTGTTTTTT; CDR3aa: CASSSGQEQRAEKLFF
d_gene: TRBD1; abundance: NA; j_gene: TRBJ1-3; v_gene: TRBV7-2; CDR3nt: TGTGCCAGCAGCTTAGCCAAGGGACAGTCTCCAAGCGGCACCATATATTTT; CDR3aa: CASSLAKGQSPSGTIYF
d_gene: TRBD2; abundance: many; j_gene: TRBJ2-3; v_gene: TRBV4-2; CDR3nt: TGTGCCAGCAGCCAAGTAAGCGGGGGGAGAGATACGCAGTATTTT; CDR3aa: CASSQVSGGRDTQYF
d_gene: TRBD1; abundance: many; j_gene: TRBJ1-2; v_gene: TRBV27; CDR3nt: TGTGCCAGCAGTCAGGACTACAGGGGTTTCACGGATGGCTACACCTTC; CDR3aa: CASSQDYRGFTDGYTF
d_gene: TRBD2; abundance: many; j_gene: TRBJ2-1; v_gene: TRBV11-2; CDR3nt: TGTGCCAGCAGCCCGCAAGGACTAGCGGGGGGCCGCAATGAGCAGTTCTTC; CDR3aa: CASSPQGLAGGRNEQFF
d_gene: TRBD2; abundance: NA; j_gene: TRBJ2-1; v_gene: TRBV2; CDR3nt: TGTGCCAGCAGGAGCGGGGGATCCGACGTCAATGAGCAGTTCTTC; CDR3aa: CASRSGGSDVNEQFF
d_gene: NA; abundance: once; j_gene: TRBJ2-1; v_gene: TRBV7-3; CDR3nt: TGTGCCAGCAGCTTAAGGCTAAGTGGCGCAGATGAGCAGTTCTTC; CDR3aa: CASSLRLSGADEQFF
d_gene: TRBD1; abundance: few; j_gene: TRBJ2-3; v_gene: TRBV7-9; CDR3nt: TGTGCCAGCGGGGCAGGGGGTCCAGATACGCAGTATTTT; CDR3aa: CASGAGGPDTQYF
d_gene: NA; abundance: few; j_gene: TRBJ1-1; v_gene: TRBV4-1; CDR3nt: TGCGCCAGCAGCCAATCCCTGATTGGGCAGGCTGTGTCGAACACTGAAGCTTTCTTT; CDR3aa: CASSQSLIGQAVSNTEAFF
d_gene: NA; abundance: few; j_gene: TRBJ2-7; v_gene: TRBV11-2; CDR3nt: TGTGCCAGCACCACAGGGACAATCGGGTACGAGCAGTACTTC; CDR3aa: CASTTGTIGYEQYF